These 27 T cell receptor beta chains originate from one sample sequenced in a study of OX40 agonist ivuxolimab in advanced cancers. Method: immunoSEQ multiplex PCR; TCRdb's copy keeps in-frame clones and lacks some. The sample yields some 30,000 clones, approximately 84% seen once. The specimen comprised CD4+ or CD8+ T cells sorted from blood, sampled in a trial of the OX40 agonist ivuxolimab. The receptors were gathered from an adult with an advanced solid tumor such as melanoma, head and neck, liver or kidney cancer.

CDR3 protein: CASSWESSYNEQFF. The CDR3 region has the DNA TGTGCCAGCAGCTGGGAGAGCTCCTACAATGAGCAGTTCTTC. The V and J genes are TRBV7-9 and TRBJ2-1, with D possibly being TRBD2 (5 bases). The V end was cut by 4 bases, the J end by 0 bases, with 7 bases between. From germline, CDR1 is SEHNR and CDR2 FQNEAQ (reference sequence). This CDR3 comprises 14 residues.

This chain connects TRBV4-1 to TRBJ2-7; 13 positions agree with TRBD2. Germline assignment: CDR1 MGHRA and CDR2 YSYEKL. This CDR3 contains 19 residues. With 3 bases clipped from V and 4 bases from J, the junction kept 15 bases outside the gene matches. This CDR3 is CASSQTPPSGLAGRYEQYF. DNA of the CDR3: TGCGCCAGCAGCCAGACGCCTCCCTCGGGACTAGCGGGACGGTACGAGCAGTACTTC.

The chain recombines TRBV7-9 with TRBJ2-7, with D possibly TRBD1 on 6 matching bases. The CDR3 has 16 amino acids. From germline, CDR1 is SEHNR and CDR2 FQNEAQ (reference sequence). The V end lost 7 bases, the J end lost 2 bases, and 21 bases lay between the germline ends. For the CDR3, the DNA is TGTGCCAGCACCGTAGTGGCACAGGGTGGCCCCTACGAGCAGTACTTC. Its translation is CASTVVAQGGPYEQYF.

The genes are TRBV28 and TRBJ2-2; D is ambiguous. The CDR3 has 12 amino acids. Germline V gene lookup returns CDR1 MDHEN and CDR2 SYDVKM. The V gene lost 5 bases and the J gene lost 5 bases, with 6 bases spanning the gap. Here the CDR3 DNA reads TGTGCCAGCAGTCAAAGAACCGGGGAGCTGTTTTTT. It is translated as CASSQRTGELFF. The variable domain in full, with the rest retrieved from reference TRBV28 and TRBJ2-2, is DVKVTQSSRYLVKRTGEKVFLECVQDMDHENMFWYRQDPGLGLRLIYFSYDVKMKEKGDIPEGYSVSREKKERFSLILESASTNQTSMYLCASSQRTGELFFGEGSRLTVL.

The sample holds one count of this clone. V and J are TRBV11-2 and TRBJ2-7; possibly TRBD1 or TRBD2 for D (5 bases each). This CDR3 is 12 amino acids long. Trimming shortened V by 6 bases and J by 6 bases, and 12 bases separated the two germline ends. Germline V gene lookup returns CDR1 SGHAT and CDR2 FQNNGV. Here the CDR3 reads CASRPRGGEQYF. CDR3 bases: TGTGCCAGCAGACCCCGGGGCGGCGAGCAGTACTTC. Full variable domain (outside the CDR3, taken from reference TRBV11-2 and TRBJ2-7): EAGVAQSPRYKIIEKRQSVAFWCNPISGHATLYWYQQILGQGPKLLIQFQNNGVVDDSQLPKDRFSAERLKGVDSTLKIQPAKLEDSAVYLCASRPRGGEQYFGPGTRLTVT.

J is TRBJ2-1 and V is TRBV29-1; 7 positions match TRBD2. The germline V gene has CDR1 SQVTM and CDR2 ANQGSEA. Trimming removed 6 bases from V and 2 bases from J; junction bases left unmatched: 7. The CDR3 extends over 14 amino acids. CDR3 DNA: TGCAGCGTCCTCCTAGCGGAGACCTACAATGAGCAGTTCTTC. Amino acids: CSVLLAETYNEQFF.

The chain combines TRBV25-1 with TRBJ2-3; 7 bases fit TRBD2. V was clipped by 6 bases and J by 0 bases; unmatched bases: 12. Germline V gives CDR1 MGHDK, CDR2 SYGVNS. This CDR3 is built from 17 residues. The CDR3 nucleotides read TGTGCCAGCAGGCGGGGGACGGGACTCGGGAGCACAGATACGCAGTATTTT. Its protein is CASRRGTGLGSTDTQYF.

This clone was picked up many times. The chain couples TRBV28 to TRBJ2-7; 8 bases are a match to TRBD2. Germline V lookup: CDR1 MDHEN, CDR2 SYDVKM. With 5 bases clipped from V and 1 base from J, the junction kept 10 bases outside the gene matches. The CDR3 sequence is 16 residues long. CDR3: CASSRGLALRSYEQYF. The CDR3 DNA is TGTGCCAGCAGTCGTGGACTAGCCCTTCGATCCTACGAGCAGTACTTC.

A note on this clone: A much larger clone differs from this one at a single base, so this may be a read error. The CDR3 here is CVSGQSSGNTIYF. CDR3 coding DNA: TGTGTCAGTGGACAGAGCTCTGGAAACACCATATATTTT. This rearrangement joins TRBV6-5 to TRBJ1-3, with a tentative D call TRBD1 (6 bases). This CDR3 region has 13 residues. Germline V gene data show CDR1 as MNHEY and CDR2 as SVGAGI.

This clone was observed a single time. V is TRBV9 and J is TRBJ2-3; D not certain. CDR3 size: 12 residues. Looked up from germline, CDR1 is SGDLS and CDR2 is YYNGEE. V shed 3 bases and J shed 6 bases, with 8 bases lying between them. DNA for the CDR3: TGTGCCAGCAGCGGAGACAAGGATACGCAGTATTTT. Translating it yields CASSGDKDTQYF.

The chain combines TRBV5-5 with TRBJ2-7; D unresolved. Trimming cost V 0 bases and J 1 base, with 11 bases left between them. The CDR3 totals 15 residues. Per germline, CDR1 SGHKS and CDR2 YYEKEE (reference sequence). The CDR3 sequence: CASSLAMASSYEQYF. The DNA for the CDR3 is TGTGCCAGCAGCTTGGCTATGGCCTCGTCCTACGAGCAGTACTTC.

In this sample, this clone turned up a few times. The V gene is TRBV13, the J gene TRBJ2-2; 10 positions match TRBD2. The CDR3 totals 15 residues. Germline values: CDR1 PRHDT, CDR2 FYEKMQ (reference sequence). Trimming cost V 5 bases and J 5 bases; bases outside gene matches: 5. As DNA, the CDR3 is TGTGCCAGCAGCCAGCGGACTAGCGGTACCGGGGAGCTGTTTTTT. Residues: CASSQRTSGTGELFF.

This sequence joins TRBV6-4 and TRBJ2-1; 11 bases align to TRBD2. This CDR3 has 15 amino acids. V was clipped by 0 bases and J by 6 bases; unmatched bases: 1. The V gene's germline CDR1 is MRHNA and CDR2 SNTAGT. The CDR3, as DNA: TGTGCCAGCAGTGACTCTAGCGGGGGGGCCAATGAGCAGTTCTTC. Protein product: CASSDSSGGANEQFF.

The chain has TRBV7-6 and TRBJ2-3; D gene unclear. The CDR3 loop spans 14 amino acids. Germline values: CDR1 SGHVS, CDR2 FNYEAQ. V lost 0 bases to trimming and J lost 4 bases, with 8 bases between them. In DNA, the CDR3 is TGTGCCAGCAGCTTAGCGCCTAGAGCAGATACGCAGTATTTT. Protein: CASSLAPRADTQYF.

This chain joins TRBV25-1 and TRBJ2-1; the match to TRBD1 covers 8 bases. The germline gives CDR1 MGHDK, CDR2 SYGVNS. With 4 bases clipped from V and 9 bases from J, the junction kept 8 bases outside the gene matches. CDR3 length: 14 amino acids. Here the CDR3 reads CASSVGQGRFEQFF. The CDR3 DNA reads TGTGCCAGCAGTGTCGGACAGGGTCGGTTTGAGCAGTTCTTC.

The chain employs TRBV5-4 and TRBJ2-7; D unresolved. Germline CDR1 reads SGHNT; CDR2 reads YYREEE (reference sequence). V shed 4 bases and J shed 2 bases, with 13 bases lying between them. The CDR3 extends over 14 amino acids. The CDR3 spells CASSRSHGPYEQYF. CDR3 coding DNA: TGTGCCAGCAGCCGGTCCCACGGCCCCTACGAGCAGTACTTC.

The rearrangement links TRBV5-6 to TRBJ2-7; 10 positions match TRBD2. Losses at the gene ends were 0 bases for V and 3 bases for J; bases not matched to a gene: 3. CDR1 SGHDT and CDR2 YYEEEE come from the germline V gene. The CDR3 runs to 15 residues. CDR3 protein: CASSLALAGFYEQYF. CDR3 bases: TGTGCCAGCAGCTTGGCACTAGCGGGGTTCTACGAGCAGTACTTC.

The CDR3, as DNA: TGTGCCAGCAGCTTGAGTCCAGAACCCTACGAGCAGTACTTC. Its protein is CASSLSPEPYEQYF. The rearrangement uses TRBV7-6 and TRBJ2-7; D call uncertain. Trimming pared 3 bases from V and 2 bases from J, leaving 11 bases between. Germline-derived CDR1 and CDR2 are SGHVS and FNYEAQ. The CDR3 loop spans 14 amino acids.

The V gene is TRBV28, the J gene TRBJ2-1; 7 bases fit TRBD1. V was pared by 5 bases and J by 3 bases, with 10 bases of the junction left unmatched. This CDR3 spans 16 amino acids. The germline V gene has CDR1 MDHEN and CDR2 SYDVKM. In nucleotides, the CDR3 is TGTGCCAGCAGTGGGGTTACGGGACAGCTCTACAATGAGCAGTTCTTC. Amino acid sequence: CASSGVTGQLYNEQFF.

This clone occurred once. This rearrangement joins TRBV2 to TRBJ1-3, with a weak D call TRBD1 (5 bases). Germline CDR1 and CDR2: SNHLY and FYNNEI. V was clipped by 6 bases and J by 7 bases, with 16 bases between them. This CDR3 comprises 14 residues. The CDR3 DNA reads TGTGCCAGCAGGGGGCGGACGCCTCCTAACACCATATATTTT. Its translation is CASRGRTPPNTIYF.

The chain couples TRBV15 to TRBJ1-5; no clear D gene. The CDR3 runs 13 residues. V dropped 6 bases and J dropped 5 bases, with 11 bases sitting between them. Germline values: CDR1 LNHNV, CDR2 YYDKDF (reference sequence). The CDR3 DNA sequence: TGTGCCACCAGTTACGGCGGGGATCAGCCCCAGCATTTT. Translated: CATSYGGDQPQHF.

In its sample, this clone was seen once. The chain joins TRBV5-6 to TRBJ2-1; 8 nucleotides align to TRBD2. J lost 3 bases, V lost 2 bases, and 4 bases had no gene match. This CDR3 has 15 residues. Germline CDR1 reads SGHDT; CDR2 reads YYEEEE. This chain's CDR3 is CASSLGAGGYNEQFF. The CDR3 DNA sequence: TGTGCCAGCAGCTTAGGGGCGGGAGGCTACAATGAGCAGTTCTTC.

The chain carries TRBV5-1 and TRBJ2-2; 9 bases fit TRBD1. With V trimmed by 0 bases and J by 4 bases, 7 bases remained unmatched. CDR3 length: 17 amino acids. In germline, CDR1 is SGHRS, CDR2 YFSETQ. The CDR3 is CASSLAFLDRGTGELFF. CDR3 coding DNA: TGCGCCAGCAGCTTGGCTTTTCTGGACAGGGGCACCGGGGAGCTGTTTTTT.

The chain links TRBV7-9 to TRBJ2-1; 7 positions match TRBD2. This CDR3 spans 15 amino acids. V dropped 1 base and J dropped 4; count of bases not matched to a gene: 4. Germline V gene sequence: CDR1 SEHNR, CDR2 FQNEAQ (reference sequence). The DNA of the CDR3 is TGTGCCAGCAGCTTAGTTCTAGCGGATTACAATGAGCAGTTCTTC. Residues: CASSLVLADYNEQFF.

The rearrangement uses TRBV7-9 and TRBJ1-4, with a possible D match to TRBD1 (5 bases). CDR1 is SEHNR and CDR2 is FQNEAQ in the germline V gene (reference sequence). The V gene lost 3 bases and the J gene lost 7 bases, with 12 bases spanning the gap. The length of the CDR3 is 14 residues. For the CDR3, the DNA is TGTGCCAGCAGCTTTGCAGGGTTAAGTGAAAAACTGTTTTTT. Translating it yields CASSFAGLSEKLFF. Drawing the rest from reference TRBV7-9 and TRBJ1-4, the complete variable domain is DTGVSQNPRHKITKRGQNVTFRCDPISEHNRLYWYRQTLGQGPEFLTYFQNEAQLEKSRLLSDRFSAERPKGSFSTLEIQRTEQGDSAMYLCASSFAGLSEKLFFGSGTQLSVL.

The rearrangement joins TRBV4-1 to TRBJ2-3, with 11 bases matching TRBD2. Germline lookup yields CDR1 MGHRA and CDR2 YSYEKL. The J segment lost 2 bases and the V segment lost 4 bases, leaving 5 bases of the junction unmatched. The CDR3 consists of 16 residues. The CDR3, as DNA: TGCGCCAGCAGCCCACTAGCGGGGGCCCCCACAGATACGCAGTATTTT. Encoded protein: CASSPLAGAPTDTQYF.

The J gene is TRBJ2-3, the V gene TRBV19; 11 bases are shared with TRBD2. The V gene's germline CDR1 is LNHDA and CDR2 SQIVND (reference sequence). This CDR3 spans 16 amino acids. The J segment lost 0 bases and the V segment lost 5 bases, leaving 4 bases of the junction unmatched. The CDR3 nucleotides are TGTGCCAGTAGTCCATGGACTAGCGGGAGCACAGATACGCAGTATTTT. It is translated as CASSPWTSGSTDTQYF.